This TCR beta chain originates from a study of cytomegalovirus exposure and HLA in healthy donors. The V and J ends lost 11 bases and 5 bases respectively, with 19 bases between them. The CDR3 has 13 amino acids. The germline V gene has CDR1 ENHRY and CDR2 SYGVKD. With regard to this clone: What it binds is not known.

Study findings and constraints: Many donors carried some public TCRs, although rarity characterized most TCR sequences. Several V segments, TRBV6-2 and TRBV6-3 among them, could not be told apart and were dropped.

The primer mix had 60 Vbeta and 13 Jbeta primers. The table came from immunoSEQ multiplex PCR; TCRdb's copy has only in-frame clones and leaves some out. The sample contains about 170,000 clones, roughly 81% of which appear only once. This chain uses TRBV10-3 with TRBJ2-7; maybe TRBD1 (7 bases). The TCR sequence derives from a woman between 18 and 30 years old in good health and CMV-seropositive. The source material was PBMCs. The CDR3: CAVAGGGGNEQYF. The CDR3 DNA is TGTGCCGTCGCTGGAGGGGGCGGGAACGAGCAGTACTTC.